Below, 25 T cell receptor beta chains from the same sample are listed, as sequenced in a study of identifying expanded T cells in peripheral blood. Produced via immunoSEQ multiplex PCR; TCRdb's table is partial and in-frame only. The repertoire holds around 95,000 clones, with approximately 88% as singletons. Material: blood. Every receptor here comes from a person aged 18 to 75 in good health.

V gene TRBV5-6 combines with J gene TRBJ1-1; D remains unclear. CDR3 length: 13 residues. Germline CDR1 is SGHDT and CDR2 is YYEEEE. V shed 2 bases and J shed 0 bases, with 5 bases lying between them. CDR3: CASSFGMNTEAFF. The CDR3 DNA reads TGTGCCAGCAGCTTCGGGATGAACACTGAAGCTTTCTTT.

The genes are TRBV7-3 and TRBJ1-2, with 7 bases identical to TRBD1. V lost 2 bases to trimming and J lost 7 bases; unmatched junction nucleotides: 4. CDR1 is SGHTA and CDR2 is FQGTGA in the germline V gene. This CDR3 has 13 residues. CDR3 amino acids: CASSLGTDGGYTF. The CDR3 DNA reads TGTGCCAGCAGCTTAGGGACAGACGGTGGCTACACCTTC. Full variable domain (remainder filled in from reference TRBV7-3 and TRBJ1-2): GAGVSQTPSNKVTEKGKYVELRCDPISGHTALYWYRQSLGQGPEFLIYFQGTGAADDSGLPNDRFFAVRPEGSVSTLKIQRTERGDSAVYLCASSLGTDGGYTFGSGTRLTVV.

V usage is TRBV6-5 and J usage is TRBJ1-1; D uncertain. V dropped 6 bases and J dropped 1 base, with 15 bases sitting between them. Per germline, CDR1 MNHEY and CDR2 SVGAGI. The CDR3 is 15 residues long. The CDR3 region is CASSRIWLENTEAFF. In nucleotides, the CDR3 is TGTGCCAGCAGCCGGATATGGTTGGAGAACACTGAAGCTTTCTTT.

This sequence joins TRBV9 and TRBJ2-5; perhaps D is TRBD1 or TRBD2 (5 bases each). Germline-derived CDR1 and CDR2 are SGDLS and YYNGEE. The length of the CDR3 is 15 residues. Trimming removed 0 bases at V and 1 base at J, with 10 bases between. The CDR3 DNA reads TGTGCCAGCAGCGTAGGGGGCGGGCGCCAAGAGACCCAGTACTTC. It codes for CASSVGGGRQETQYF.

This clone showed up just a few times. CDR3 residues: CSVAGEWYYQPQHF. In DNA, the CDR3 is TGCAGCGTTGCAGGGGAGTGGTATTATCAGCCCCAGCATTTT. The chain uses TRBV29-1 and TRBJ1-5, with a weak D call TRBD1 (6 bases). Deletions cut 4 bases from V and 5 bases from J, with 15 bases between. Germline CDR1 is SQVTM and CDR2 is ANQGSEA. CDR3 length equals 14 residues.

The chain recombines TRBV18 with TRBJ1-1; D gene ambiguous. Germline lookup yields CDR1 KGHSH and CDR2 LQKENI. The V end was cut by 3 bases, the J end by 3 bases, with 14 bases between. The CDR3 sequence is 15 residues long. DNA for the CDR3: TGTGCCAGCTCACCTATGCATCTTAGGGACACTGAAGCTTTCTTT. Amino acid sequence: CASSPMHLRDTEAFF.

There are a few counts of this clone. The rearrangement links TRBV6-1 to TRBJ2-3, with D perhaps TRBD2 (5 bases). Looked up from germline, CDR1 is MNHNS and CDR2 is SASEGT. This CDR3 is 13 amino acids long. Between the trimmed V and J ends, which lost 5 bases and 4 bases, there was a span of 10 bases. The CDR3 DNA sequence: TGTGCCAGCAGTACTAGGAGGTCAGATACGCAGTATTTT. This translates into CASSTRRSDTQYF.

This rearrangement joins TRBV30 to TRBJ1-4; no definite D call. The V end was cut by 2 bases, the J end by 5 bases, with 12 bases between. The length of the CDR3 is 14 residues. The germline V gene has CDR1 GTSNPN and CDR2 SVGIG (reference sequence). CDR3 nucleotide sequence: TGTGCCTGGAGTCCGCGGGGAGAGAATGAAAAACTGTTTTTT. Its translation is CAWSPRGENEKLFF.

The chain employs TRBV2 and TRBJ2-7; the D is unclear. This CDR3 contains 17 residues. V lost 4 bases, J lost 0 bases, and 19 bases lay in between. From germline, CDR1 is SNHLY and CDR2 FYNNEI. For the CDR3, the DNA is TGTGCCAGCAGTGGCCCCCGTCAAGGTGGAATCTCCTACGAGCAGTACTTC. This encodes CASSGPRQGGISYEQYF. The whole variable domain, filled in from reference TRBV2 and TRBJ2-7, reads EPEVTQTPSHQVTQMGQEVILRCVPISNHLYFYWYRQILGQKVEFLVSFYNNEISEKSEIFDDQFSVERPDGSNFTLKIRSTKLEDSAMYFCASSGPRQGGISYEQYFGPGTRLTVT.

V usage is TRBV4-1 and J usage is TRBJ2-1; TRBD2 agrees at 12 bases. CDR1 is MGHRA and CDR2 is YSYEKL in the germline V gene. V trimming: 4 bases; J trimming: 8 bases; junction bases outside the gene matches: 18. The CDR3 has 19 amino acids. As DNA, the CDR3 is TGCGCCAGCAGCCCACGCGCCCCTTCGACTAGCGGGGGTCTCGATGAGCAGTTCTTC. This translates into CASSPRAPSTSGGLDEQFF.

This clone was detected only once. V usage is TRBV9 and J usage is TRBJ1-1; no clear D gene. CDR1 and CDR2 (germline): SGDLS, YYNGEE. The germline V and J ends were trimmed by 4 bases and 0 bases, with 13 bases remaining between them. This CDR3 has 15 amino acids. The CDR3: CASSPQLTLNTEAFF. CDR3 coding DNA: TGTGCCAGCAGCCCCCAGTTGACACTGAACACTGAAGCTTTCTTT.

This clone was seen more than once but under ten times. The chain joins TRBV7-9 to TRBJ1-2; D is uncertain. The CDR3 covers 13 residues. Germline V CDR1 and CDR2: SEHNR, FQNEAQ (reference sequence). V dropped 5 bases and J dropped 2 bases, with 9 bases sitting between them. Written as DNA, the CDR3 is TGTGCCAGCAGCCAACAGTTGAACTATGGCTACACCTTC. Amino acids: CASSQQLNYGYTF.

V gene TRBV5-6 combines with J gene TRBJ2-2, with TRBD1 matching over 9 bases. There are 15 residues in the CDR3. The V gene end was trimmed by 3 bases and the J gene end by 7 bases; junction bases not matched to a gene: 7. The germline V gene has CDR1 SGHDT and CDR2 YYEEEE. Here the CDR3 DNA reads TGTGCCAGCAGCTACCCGGGACAGGGAGGCGGGGAGCTGTTTTTT. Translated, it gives CASSYPGQGGGELFF.

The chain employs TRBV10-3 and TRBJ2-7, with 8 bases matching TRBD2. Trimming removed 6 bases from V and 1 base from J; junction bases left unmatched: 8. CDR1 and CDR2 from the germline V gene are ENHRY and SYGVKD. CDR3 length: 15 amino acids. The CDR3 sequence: CAIRGAGDLSYEQYF. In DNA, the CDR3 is TGTGCCATCAGGGGAGCGGGGGACCTATCCTACGAGCAGTACTTC.

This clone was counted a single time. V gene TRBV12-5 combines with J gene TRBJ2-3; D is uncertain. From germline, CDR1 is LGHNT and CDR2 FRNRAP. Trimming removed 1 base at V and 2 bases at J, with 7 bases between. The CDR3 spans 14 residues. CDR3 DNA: TGTGCTAGTGGTTTGGGTCGGAACACAGATACGCAGTATTTT. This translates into CASGLGRNTDTQYF.

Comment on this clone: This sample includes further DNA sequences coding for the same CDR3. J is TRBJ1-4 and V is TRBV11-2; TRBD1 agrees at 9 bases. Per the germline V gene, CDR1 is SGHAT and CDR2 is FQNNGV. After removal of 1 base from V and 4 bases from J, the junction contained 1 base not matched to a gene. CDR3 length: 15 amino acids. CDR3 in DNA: TGTGCCAGCAGCTTAGGGGACAGGGATAATGAAAAACTGTTTTTT. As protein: CASSLGDRDNEKLFF.

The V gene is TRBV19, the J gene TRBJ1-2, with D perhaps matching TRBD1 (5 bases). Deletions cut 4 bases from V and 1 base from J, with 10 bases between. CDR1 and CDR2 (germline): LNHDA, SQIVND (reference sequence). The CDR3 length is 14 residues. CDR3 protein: CASSSLRGNYGYTF. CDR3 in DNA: TGTGCCAGTAGTAGCTTGAGGGGTAACTATGGCTACACCTTC.

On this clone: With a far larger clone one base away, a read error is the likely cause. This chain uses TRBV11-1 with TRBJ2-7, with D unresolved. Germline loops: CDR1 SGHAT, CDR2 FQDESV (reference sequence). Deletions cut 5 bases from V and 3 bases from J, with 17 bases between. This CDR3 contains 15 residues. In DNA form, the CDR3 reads TGTGCCAGCAGCCAAGATAGTGGGCCCTACTACGAGCAGTACTTC. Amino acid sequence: CASSQDSGPYYEQYF.

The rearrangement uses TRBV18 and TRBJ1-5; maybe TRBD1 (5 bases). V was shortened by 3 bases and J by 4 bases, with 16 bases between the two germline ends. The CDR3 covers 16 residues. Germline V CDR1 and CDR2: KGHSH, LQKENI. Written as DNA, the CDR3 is TGTGCCAGCTCACCTCCGGGAGGGGCCGAAAATCAGCCCCAGCATTTT. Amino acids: CASSPPGGAENQPQHF.

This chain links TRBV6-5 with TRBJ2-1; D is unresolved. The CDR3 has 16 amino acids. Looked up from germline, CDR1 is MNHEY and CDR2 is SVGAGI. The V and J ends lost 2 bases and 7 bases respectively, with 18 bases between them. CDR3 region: CASSYSRALSGNEQFF. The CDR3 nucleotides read TGTGCCAGCAGTTACAGTAGGGCCCTATCTGGGAATGAGCAGTTCTTC.

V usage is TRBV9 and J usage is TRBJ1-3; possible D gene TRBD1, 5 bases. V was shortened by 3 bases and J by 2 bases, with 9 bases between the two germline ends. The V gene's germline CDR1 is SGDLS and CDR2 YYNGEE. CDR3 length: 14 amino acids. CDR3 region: CASSGQGTGNTIYF. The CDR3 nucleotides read TGTGCCAGCAGCGGGCAGGGAACTGGAAACACCATATATTTT.

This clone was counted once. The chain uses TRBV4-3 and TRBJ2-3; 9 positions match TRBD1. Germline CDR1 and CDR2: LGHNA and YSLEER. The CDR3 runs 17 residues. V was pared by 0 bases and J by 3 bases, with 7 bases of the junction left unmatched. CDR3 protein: CASSQDRPGTGTDTQYF. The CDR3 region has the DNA TGCGCCAGCAGCCAAGATCGACCCGGGACAGGGACAGATACGCAGTATTTT.

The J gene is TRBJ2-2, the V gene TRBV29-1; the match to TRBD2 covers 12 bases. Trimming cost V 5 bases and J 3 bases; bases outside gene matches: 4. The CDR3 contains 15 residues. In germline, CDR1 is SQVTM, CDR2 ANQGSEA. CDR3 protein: CSVPGTSGYTGELFF. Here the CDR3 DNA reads TGCAGCGTTCCCGGGACTAGCGGGTACACCGGGGAGCTGTTTTTT.

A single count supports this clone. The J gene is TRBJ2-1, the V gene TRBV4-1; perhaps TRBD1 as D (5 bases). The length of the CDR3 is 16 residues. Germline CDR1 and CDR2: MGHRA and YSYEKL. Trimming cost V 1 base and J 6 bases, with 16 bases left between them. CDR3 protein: CASSQVVGPYLNEQFF. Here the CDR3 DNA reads TGCGCCAGCAGCCAAGTAGTGGGGCCGTACCTCAATGAGCAGTTCTTC.

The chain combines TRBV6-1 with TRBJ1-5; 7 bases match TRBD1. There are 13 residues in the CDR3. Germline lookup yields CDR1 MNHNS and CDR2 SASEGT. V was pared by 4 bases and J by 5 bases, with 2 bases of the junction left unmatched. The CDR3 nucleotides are TGTGCCAGCAGTGTTAGGGGGCATCAGCCCCAGCATTTT. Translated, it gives CASSVRGHQPQHF.